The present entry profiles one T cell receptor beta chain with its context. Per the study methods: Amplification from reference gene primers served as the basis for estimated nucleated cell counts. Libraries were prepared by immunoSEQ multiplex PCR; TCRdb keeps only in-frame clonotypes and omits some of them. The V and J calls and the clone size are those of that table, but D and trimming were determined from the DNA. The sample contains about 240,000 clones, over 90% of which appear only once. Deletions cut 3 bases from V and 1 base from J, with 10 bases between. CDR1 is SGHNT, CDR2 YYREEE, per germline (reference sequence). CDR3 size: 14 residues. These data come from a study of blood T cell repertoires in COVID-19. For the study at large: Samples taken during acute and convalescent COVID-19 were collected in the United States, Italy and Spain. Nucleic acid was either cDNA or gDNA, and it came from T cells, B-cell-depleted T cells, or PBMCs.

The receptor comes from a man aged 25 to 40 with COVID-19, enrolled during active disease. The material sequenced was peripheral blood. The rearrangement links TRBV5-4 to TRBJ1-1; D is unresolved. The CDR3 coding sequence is TGTGCCAGCAGCTCAACTTCAAGGAACACTGAAGCTTTCTTT. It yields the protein CASSSTSRNTEAFF.